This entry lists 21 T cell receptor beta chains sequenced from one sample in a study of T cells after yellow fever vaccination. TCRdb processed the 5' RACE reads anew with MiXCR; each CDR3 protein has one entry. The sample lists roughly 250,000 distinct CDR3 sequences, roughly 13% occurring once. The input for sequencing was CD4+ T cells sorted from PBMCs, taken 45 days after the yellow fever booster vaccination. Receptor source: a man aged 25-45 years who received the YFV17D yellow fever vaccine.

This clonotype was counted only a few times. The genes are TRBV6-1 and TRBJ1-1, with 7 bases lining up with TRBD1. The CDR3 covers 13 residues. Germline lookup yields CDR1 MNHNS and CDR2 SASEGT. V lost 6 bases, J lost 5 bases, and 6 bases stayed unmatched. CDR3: CASRRGPETEAFF. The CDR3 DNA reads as TGTGCCAGCAGGAGGGGGCCGGAAACTGAAGCTTTCTTT.

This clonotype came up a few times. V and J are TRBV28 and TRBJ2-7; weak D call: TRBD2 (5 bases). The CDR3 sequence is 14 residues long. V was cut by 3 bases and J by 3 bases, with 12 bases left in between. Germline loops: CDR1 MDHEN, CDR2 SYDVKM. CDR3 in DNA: TGTGCCAGCAGTTTGCCCGGTGGACTCTACGAGCAGTACTTC. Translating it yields CASSLPGGLYEQYF.

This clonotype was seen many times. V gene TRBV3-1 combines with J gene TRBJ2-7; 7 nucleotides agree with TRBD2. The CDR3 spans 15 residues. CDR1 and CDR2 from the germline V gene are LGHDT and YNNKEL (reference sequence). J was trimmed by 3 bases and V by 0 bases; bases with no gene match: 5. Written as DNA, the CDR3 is TGTGCCAGCAGCCAAGAACCTAGCGGATACTACGAGCAGTACTTC. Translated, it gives CASSQEPSGYYEQYF.

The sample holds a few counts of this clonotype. The CDR3 loop reads CATTTGDEQFF. CDR3 in DNA: TGTGCCACCACGACAGGGGATGAGCAGTTCTTC. The chain uses TRBV28 and TRBJ2-1; 8 bases match TRBD1. The CDR3 spans 11 residues. Germline CDR1 MDHEN, CDR2 SYDVKM. V was clipped by 10 bases and J by 8 bases; unmatched bases: 4. Full variable domain (outside the CDR3, taken from reference TRBV28 and TRBJ2-1): DVKVTQSSRYLVKRTGEKVFLECVQDMDHENMFWYRQDPGLGLRLIYFSYDVKMKEKGDIPEGYSVSREKKERFSLILESASTNQTSMYLCATTTGDEQFFGPGTRLTVL.

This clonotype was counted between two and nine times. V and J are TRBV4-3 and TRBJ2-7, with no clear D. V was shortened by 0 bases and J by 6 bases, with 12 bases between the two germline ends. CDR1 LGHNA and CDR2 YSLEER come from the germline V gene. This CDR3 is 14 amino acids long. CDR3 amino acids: CASSQDSEVSEQYF. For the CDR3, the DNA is TGCGCCAGCAGCCAAGATTCGGAAGTCTCCGAGCAGTACTTC.

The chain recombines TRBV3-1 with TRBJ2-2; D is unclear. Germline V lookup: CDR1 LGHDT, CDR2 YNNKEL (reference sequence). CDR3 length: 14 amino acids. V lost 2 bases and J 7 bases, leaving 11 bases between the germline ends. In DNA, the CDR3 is TGTGCCAGCAGCCAATTTCAGGTCGGCGGGGAGCTGTTTTTT. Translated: CASSQFQVGGELFF. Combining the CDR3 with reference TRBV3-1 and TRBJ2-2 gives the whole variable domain DTAVSQTPKYLVTQMGNDKSIKCEQNLGHDTMYWYKQDSKKFLKIMFSYNNKELIINETVPNRFSPKSPDKAHLNLHINSLELGDSAVYFCASSQFQVGGELFFGEGSRLTVL.

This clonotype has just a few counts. The CDR3 nucleotides read TGTGCCAGCAGCCAAGAGGGAACCGCCGTCGACTACGAGCAGTACTTC. Amino acid sequence: CASSQEGTAVDYEQYF. The gene calls are TRBV4-2 and TRBJ2-7; D not resolved. Germline CDR1 reads LGHNA; CDR2 reads YNFKEQ. The length of the CDR3 is 16 residues. The V end was cut by 0 bases, the J end by 3 bases, with 15 bases between.

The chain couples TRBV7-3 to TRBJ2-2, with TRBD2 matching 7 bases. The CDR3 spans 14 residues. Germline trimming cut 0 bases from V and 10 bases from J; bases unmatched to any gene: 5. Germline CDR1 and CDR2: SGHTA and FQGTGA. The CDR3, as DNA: TGTGCCAGCAGCTTAACGCTAGCGGTCGTGGAGCTGTTTTTT. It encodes CASSLTLAVVELFF. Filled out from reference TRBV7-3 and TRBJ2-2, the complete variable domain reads GAGVSQTPSNKVTEKGKYVELRCDPISGHTALYWYRQSLGQGPEFLIYFQGTGAADDSGLPNDRFFAVRPEGSVSTLKIQRTERGDSAVYLCASSLTLAVVELFFGEGSRLTVL.

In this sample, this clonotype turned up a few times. The CDR3: CASSQGYGTNTGELFF. The CDR3 coding sequence is TGTGCCAGCAGCCAAGGGTACGGGACGAACACCGGGGAGCTGTTTTTT. V and J are TRBV14 and TRBJ2-2; weak D call: TRBD2 (5 bases). The CDR3 totals 16 residues. Germline CDR1 and CDR2: SGHDN and FVKESK. Deletions cut 1 base from V and 0 bases from J, with 9 bases between.

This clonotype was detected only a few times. The CDR3 spells CASSKLAGGYNEQFF. As DNA, the CDR3 is TGTGCCAGCAGCAAACTAGCGGGAGGGTACAATGAGCAGTTCTTC. The chain combines TRBV11-3 with TRBJ2-1, with 13 nucleotides matching TRBD2. CDR1 is SGHNT, CDR2 YENEEA, per germline. CDR3 size: 15 residues. Trimming cost V 5 bases and J 4 bases; bases outside gene matches: 2.

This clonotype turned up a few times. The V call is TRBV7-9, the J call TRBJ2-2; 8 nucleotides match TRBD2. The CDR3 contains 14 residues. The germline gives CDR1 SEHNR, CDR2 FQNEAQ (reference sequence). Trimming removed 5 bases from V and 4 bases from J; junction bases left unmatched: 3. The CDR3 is CASSTSGGTGELFF. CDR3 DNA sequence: TGTGCCAGCAGCACGAGCGGGGGCACCGGGGAGCTGTTTTTT.

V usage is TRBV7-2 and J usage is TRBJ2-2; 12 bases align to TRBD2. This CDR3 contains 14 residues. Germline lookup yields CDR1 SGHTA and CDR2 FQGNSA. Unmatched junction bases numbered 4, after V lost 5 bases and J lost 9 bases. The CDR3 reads CASSPTSGSRELFF. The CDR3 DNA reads TGTGCCAGCAGCCCGACTAGCGGGAGTAGGGAGCTGTTTTTT.

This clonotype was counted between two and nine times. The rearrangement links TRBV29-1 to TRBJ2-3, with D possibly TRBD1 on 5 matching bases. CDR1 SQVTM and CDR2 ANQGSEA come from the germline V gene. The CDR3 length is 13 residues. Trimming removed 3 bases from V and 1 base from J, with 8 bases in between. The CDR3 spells CSVDPTGTDTQYF. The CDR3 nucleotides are TGCAGCGTTGATCCGACAGGCACAGATACGCAGTATTTT.

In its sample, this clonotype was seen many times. CDR3 in DNA: TGTGCCAGCTCACCGGGACAGAACTATGGCTACACCTTC. The encoded protein is CASSPGQNYGYTF. The gene calls are TRBV7-2 and TRBJ1-2; 7 nucleotides align to TRBD1. Germline loops: CDR1 SGHTA, CDR2 FQGNSA. This CDR3 comprises 13 residues. Unmatched junction bases numbered 5, after V lost 8 bases and J lost 2 bases.

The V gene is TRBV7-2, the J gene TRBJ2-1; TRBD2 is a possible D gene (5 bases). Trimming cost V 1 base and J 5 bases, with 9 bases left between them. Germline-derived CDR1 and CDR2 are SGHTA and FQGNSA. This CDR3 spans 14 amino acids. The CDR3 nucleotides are TGTGCCAGCAGCTTAGGGCCGGGGAACAATGAGCAGTTCTTC. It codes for CASSLGPGNNEQFF.

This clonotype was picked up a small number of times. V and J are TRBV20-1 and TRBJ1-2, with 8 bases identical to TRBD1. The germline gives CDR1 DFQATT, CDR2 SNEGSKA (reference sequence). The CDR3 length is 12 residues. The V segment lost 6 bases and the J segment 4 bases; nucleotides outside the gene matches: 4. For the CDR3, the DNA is TGCAGTGCCATTACAGGGGGCTATGGCTACACCTTC. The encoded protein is CSAITGGYGYTF.

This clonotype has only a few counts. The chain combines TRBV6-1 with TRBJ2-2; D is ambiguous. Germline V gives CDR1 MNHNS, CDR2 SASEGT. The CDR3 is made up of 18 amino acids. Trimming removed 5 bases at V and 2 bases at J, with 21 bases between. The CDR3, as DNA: TGTGCCAGCAGTCTATCAAATTGGGCATTATCCAACACCGGGGAGCTGTTTTTT. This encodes CASSLSNWALSNTGELFF.

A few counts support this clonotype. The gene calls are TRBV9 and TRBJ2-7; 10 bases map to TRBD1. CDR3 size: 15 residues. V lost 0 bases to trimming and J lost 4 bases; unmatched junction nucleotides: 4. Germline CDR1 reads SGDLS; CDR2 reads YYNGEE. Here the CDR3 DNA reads TGTGCCAGCAGCGTAGGACAGGGGGCGTTGTACGAGCAGTACTTC. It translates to CASSVGQGALYEQYF.

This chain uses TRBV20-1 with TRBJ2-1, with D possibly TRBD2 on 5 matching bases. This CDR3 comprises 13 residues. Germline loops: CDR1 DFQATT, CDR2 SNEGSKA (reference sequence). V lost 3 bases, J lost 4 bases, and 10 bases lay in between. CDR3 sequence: CSASGIGYNEQFF. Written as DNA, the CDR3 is TGCAGTGCTAGCGGGATAGGTTACAATGAGCAGTTCTTC.

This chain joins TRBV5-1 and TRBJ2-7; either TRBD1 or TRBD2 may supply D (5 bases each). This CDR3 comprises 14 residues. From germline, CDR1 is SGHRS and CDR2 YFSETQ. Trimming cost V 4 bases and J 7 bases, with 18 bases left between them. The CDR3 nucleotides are TGCGCCAGCAGCGAGGGACCACTAAATGGGGAGCAGTACTTC. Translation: CASSEGPLNGEQYF. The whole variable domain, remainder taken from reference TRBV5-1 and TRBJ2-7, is KAGVTQTPRYLIKTRGQQVTLSCSPISGHRSVSWYQQTPGQGLQFLFEYFSETQRNKGNFPGRFSGRQFSNSRSEMNVSTLELGDSALYLCASSEGPLNGEQYFGPGTRLTVT.

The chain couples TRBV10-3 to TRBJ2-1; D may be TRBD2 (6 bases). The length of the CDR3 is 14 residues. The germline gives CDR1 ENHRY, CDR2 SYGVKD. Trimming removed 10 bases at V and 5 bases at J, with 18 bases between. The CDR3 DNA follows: TGTGCCACCGCCGGCGGGACTGGTAACAATGAGCAGTTCTTC. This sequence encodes CATAGGTGNNEQFF.